The present T cell receptor beta chain was sequenced within a study of cytomegalovirus exposure and HLA in healthy donors. Study-wide results and limits: Sequences of the TCR beta chain were said to predict the HLA-A and HLA-B alleles of most subjects accurately.

The CDR3 has 12 amino acids. Trimming took off 10 bases at V and 5 bases at J, with 14 bases between the two ends. CDR1 and CDR2 (germline): ENHRY, SYGVKD. This clone occurred once. Its target is unknown. The primer mix had 60 Vbeta and 13 Jbeta primers. Generated by immunoSEQ multiplex PCR, the TCRdb table keeps only in-frame clones and is missing some. Here the sample spans 99,000 or so clones, about four fifths being singletons. The material sequenced was PBMCs. The receptor's source is a female donor in good health and CMV-seropositive. This chain connects TRBV10-3 to TRBJ1-1; perhaps TRBD1 as D (5 bases). The CDR3 DNA is TGTGCCACCCAGGGTGGGGTAACTGAAGCTTTCTTT. Translation: CATQGGVTEAFF.